Following are 13 T cell receptor beta chains from one sample sequenced in a study of blood T cells in healthy people across ages. Next came a second PCR, run for roughly 7 to 12 cycles, which used a sample-barcoded 5' primer along with a J-beta primer mix. TCRdb analysed the 5' RACE reads with MiXCR anew, one entry per CDR3 protein. Here the sample spans 850,000 to 1,000,000 distinct CDR3 sequences, under 50% being singletons. Sample: blood. Source of these receptors: a man younger than 45 in good health.

This chain connects TRBV29-1 to TRBJ2-2; 8 positions agree with TRBD1. This CDR3 region has 13 residues. CDR1 and CDR2 (germline): SQVTM, ANQGSEA. The CDR3 region has the DNA TGCAGTGGTCAGGGGGCGCGGGCCGGGGAGCTGTTTTTT. It translates to CSGQGARAGELFF.

As regards this clonotype: The junction departs from the called germline gene at one end, perhaps through a read error. The chain carries TRBV7-3 and TRBJ2-3, with 8 bases aligning to TRBD1. The CDR3 is 13 amino acids. Germline V gene data show CDR1 as SGHTA and CDR2 as FQGTGA. DNA of the CDR3: TGTGCCAACAGCTTGGACAGGGCTGGTACGCAGTATTTT. This sequence encodes CANSLDRAGTQYF.

The gene calls are TRBV12-3 or TRBV12-4 and TRBJ2-3, with 7 bases that match TRBD2. The CDR3 is 16 residues long. Trimming cost V 5 bases and J 2 bases; bases outside gene matches: 10. CDR3 DNA: TGTGCCAGCAGTATCACGGGGGGATCAGTCACAGATACGCAGTATTTT. Protein product: CASSITGGSVTDTQYF.

The rearrangement uses TRBV7-2 and TRBJ1-6, with D maybe TRBD1 (5 bases). Trimming took 3 bases from V and 10 from J, leaving 13 bases between them. This CDR3 is 14 amino acids long. The germline V gene has CDR1 SGHTA and CDR2 FQGNSA. The CDR3 DNA is TGTGCCAGCAGCTTGGTAGGGACCGACTCACCCCTCCACTTT. Protein sequence: CASSLVGTDSPLHF.

This clonotype was observed a few times. V and J are TRBV14 and TRBJ2-7; the match to TRBD2 covers 9 bases. This CDR3 has 13 residues. The junction had 10 bases not matched to a gene; V was cut back by 4 bases and J by 12 bases. Germline values: CDR1 SGHDN, CDR2 FVKESK. The CDR3 bases are TGTGCCAGCAGCCTTGACGGACTAGCGTGGATGTACTTC. This gives the protein CASSLDGLAWMYF.

This clonotype was counted a few times. The chain carries TRBV12-3 or TRBV12-4 and TRBJ2-7; 10 bases agree with TRBD2. The CDR3 spans 20 residues. Unmatched junction bases numbered 21, after V lost 6 bases and J lost 1 base. The CDR3 DNA is TGTGCCAGCAGGCCCACGCCGTTAGCGGGGGGCCAGCGATTGTCCTACGAGCAGTACTTC. It yields the protein CASRPTPLAGGQRLSYEQYF.

The chain recombines TRBV20-1 with TRBJ2-1; 11 positions agree with TRBD1. Per germline, CDR1 DFQATT and CDR2 SNEGSKA (reference sequence). The junction had 14 bases not matched to a gene; V was cut back by 7 bases and J by 3 bases. This CDR3 is built from 17 residues. CDR3: CSVAPGTGGLIYNEQFF. In nucleotides, the CDR3 is TGCAGTGTCGCACCCGGGACAGGGGGATTAATCTACAATGAGCAGTTCTTC.

The chain recombines TRBV28 with TRBJ1-1; no definite D call. Trimming pared 2 bases from V and 11 bases from J, leaving 12 bases between. The CDR3 length is 12 residues. CDR1 is MDHEN, CDR2 SYDVKM, per germline. The CDR3 here is CASSLLVSGAFF. The DNA of the CDR3 is TGTGCCAGCAGTTTACTTGTTTCGGGGGCTTTCTTT.

The V call is TRBV12-3 or TRBV12-4, the J call TRBJ2-3, with 9 bases aligning to TRBD2. The V and J ends lost 6 bases and 12 bases, in that order; junction bases with no gene match: 7. CDR3 length equals 12 residues. The CDR3 sequence is CASRYSSGDQYF. In DNA form, the CDR3 reads TGTGCCAGCAGATATTCTAGCGGGGACCAGTATTTT.

The rearrangement links TRBV11-1 to TRBJ2-5; D may be TRBD1 or TRBD2 (5 bases each). Near its end, the DNA agrees better with TRBJ2-7, so the J call may be wrong. This CDR3 region has 13 residues. Germline V CDR1 and CDR2: SGHAT, FQDESV (reference sequence). The DNA for the CDR3 is TGTGCCAGCAGCCCCCTTCCAGGGAGCGAGCAGTACTTC. This sequence encodes CASSPLPGSEQYF.

The chain couples TRBV3-1 to TRBJ1-2; maybe TRBD1 (5 bases). Germline lookup yields CDR1 LGHDT and CDR2 YNNKEL (reference sequence). The CDR3 extends over 15 amino acids. V was shortened by 4 bases and J by 4 bases, with 16 bases between the two germline ends. This CDR3 reads CASSRDSWGGYGYTF. CDR3 DNA: TGTGCCAGCAGCCGAGATAGCTGGGGCGGCTATGGCTACACCTTC.

The rearrangement links TRBV4-2 to TRBJ2-3; D is unresolved. Germline CDR1 is LGHNA and CDR2 is YNFKEQ. The CDR3 has 15 amino acids. The ends were cut back, 5 bases at V and 0 bases at J, with 12 bases in the middle. The CDR3: CASSGSLPSTDTQYF. CDR3 DNA: TGTGCCAGCAGCGGATCCCTACCGAGCACAGATACGCAGTATTTT.

This clonotype was counted only a few times. This rearrangement joins TRBV27 to TRBJ2-7; possible D gene TRBD2, 5 bases. This CDR3 is built from 13 residues. The germline CDR1 and CDR2 sequences are MNHEY and SMNVEV (reference sequence). V was trimmed by 1 base and J by 6 bases, leaving 10 bases between them. CDR3 sequence reads: CASSLWGEGEQYF. In DNA, the CDR3 is TGTGCCAGCAGTTTATGGGGAGAGGGCGAGCAGTACTTC.